This T cell receptor (beta chain) was sequenced during a study of shared clonotypes between healthy human individuals. Study observations and caveats: Sequencing depth was expected to affect clonotype sharing among donors.

About this clone itself: Its specificity is not known.

This CDR3 has 16 residues. The V and J ends lost 2 bases and 8 bases respectively, with 20 bases between them. Germline assignment: CDR1 LGHNA and CDR2 YSLEER. Methods used by the authors: ImmunoSEQ supplied junction-only sequences lacking quality scores, so filtering was different. Produced via immunoSEQ multiplex PCR; TCRdb's table is partial and in-frame only. V and J calls and clone size are as listed in that table; D and trimming were resolved from the DNA. The sample includes about 2.4 million clones, 80% to 95% seen only once; the top ten take approximately 0.37%. This chain connects TRBV4-3 to TRBJ2-3; perhaps TRBD2 as D (7 bases). Sequenced: naive CD4+ T cells from PBMCs. Subset described: CD45RA+ positively selected. The receptor's source is a man aged 18 to 30 in good health. Some clones in this sample may be carry-over from other donors' samples. The CDR3 sequence: CASSQFRGGGPGTQYF. CDR3 coding DNA: TGCGCCAGCAGCCAATTTAGGGGGGGAGGGCCTGGTACGCAGTATTTT.